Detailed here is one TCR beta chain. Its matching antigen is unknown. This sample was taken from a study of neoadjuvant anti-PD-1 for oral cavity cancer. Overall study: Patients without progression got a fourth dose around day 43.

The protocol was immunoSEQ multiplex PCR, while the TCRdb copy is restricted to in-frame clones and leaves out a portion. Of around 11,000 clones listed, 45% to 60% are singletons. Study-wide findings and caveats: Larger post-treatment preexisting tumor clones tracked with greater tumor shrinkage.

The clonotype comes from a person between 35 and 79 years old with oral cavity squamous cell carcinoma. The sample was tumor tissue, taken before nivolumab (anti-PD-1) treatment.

Here the CDR3 DNA reads TGTGCCAGCAGTTACAACTCTGGGGCCAACGTCCTGACTTTC. Amino acid sequence: CASSYNSGANVLTF. This chain joins TRBV6-5 and TRBJ2-6; D ambiguous. Germline V gives CDR1 MNHEY, CDR2 SVGAGI. Trimming shortened V by 2 bases and J by 0 bases, and 2 bases separated the two germline ends. The CDR3 contains 14 residues.